This TCR beta chain emerged from a study of T cells in Graves' hyperthyroidism and ophthalmopathy. Study results and caveats: From stable hyperthyroidism, ophthalmopathy was set apart by a 13 V-J model.

It was RNA transcripts that yielded the amplified TCR beta CDR3 regions. Initially, a first-round RT-PCR of the TCR CDR3 employed the HTBI primer set. One entry per CDR3 protein results from TCRdb running MiXCR on the multiplex PCR reads. The top ten clones hold 5% to 7% of a sample with hundreds of thousands of distinct CDR3 sequences, approximately 13% of them seen once. The study collected blood at first hyperthyroidism diagnosis, before any ophthalmopathy symptoms arose. The V gene lost 1 base and the J gene lost 5 bases, with 12 bases spanning the gap. Germline CDR1 is LGHDT and CDR2 is YNNKEL (reference sequence). The CDR3 covers 14 residues. Remarks on this clonotype: Its antigen is unknown.

Material: blood. J is TRBJ2-7 and V is TRBV3-1, with D perhaps matching TRBD1 (7 bases). This sequence was found in a woman aged 25 to 39 with Graves' hyperthyroidism that later progressed to Graves' ophthalmopathy. The CDR3 protein is CASSQAGDSHEQYF. DNA for the CDR3: TGTGCCAGCAGCCAAGCGGGGGACAGCCACGAGCAGTACTTC.